A selection of T cell receptor beta chains follows, all from one sample in a study of T cell responses to AZD1222 COVID-19 vaccine. Generated by immunoSEQ multiplex PCR, the TCRdb table keeps only in-frame clones and is missing some. The sample lists under 200,000 clones; about nine tenths were seen once. This specimen consisted of peripheral blood, obtained on day 0 of AZD1222 vaccination. These receptors all come from an adult in good health. CDR3s include the opening cysteine and the closing phenylalanine or tryptophan. The order of the fields is V gene, D gene, clone size, J gene, CDR3 protein, CDR3 DNA. D genes are given only for firm matches. Size tells how often a clone was seen (once, few, many) or the class of an expanded clone, and some rows leave it out.

>TRBV28|.|.|TRBJ1-2
CASKNLEGYTF
TGTGCCAGCAAAAACCTCGAAGGCTACACCTTC
>TRBV3-1/TRBV3-2|TRBD1|.|TRBJ1-2
CASSQAGQVIGPNYGYTF
TGTGCCAGCAGCCAAGCGGGACAGGTAATAGGCCCTAACTATGGCTACACCTTC
>TRBV28|.|.|TRBJ1-1
CASSPPFGEAFF
TGTGCCAGCAGCCCCCCGTTTGGAGAAGCTTTCTTT
>TRBV7-2|TRBD2|.|TRBJ2-5
CASSLSPSGGRETQYF
TGTGCCAGCAGCTTATCCCCTAGCGGGGGGCGGGAGACCCAGTACTTC
>TRBV5-1|.|.|TRBJ1-1
CASAGGDANTEAFF
TGCGCCAGCGCCGGGGGTGACGCGAACACTGAAGCTTTCTTT
>TRBV28|.|.|TRBJ1-4
CASRLVVGEKLFF
TGTGCCAGCAGGCTGGTGGTCGGTGAAAAACTGTTTTTT
>TRBV3-1/TRBV3-2|TRBD2|.|TRBJ2-2
CASSKTSGGEAGELFF
TGTGCCAGCAGCAAGACTAGCGGGGGGGAAGCCGGGGAGCTGTTTTTT
>TRBV7-3|TRBD1|.|TRBJ2-1
CASSAQGAVGNEQFF
TGTGCCAGCAGCGCACAGGGGGCAGTAGGCAATGAGCAGTTCTTC
>TRBV27|TRBD1|.|TRBJ2-5
CASQGLRDRAQETQYF
TGTGCCAGCCAGGGATTAAGGGACAGGGCACAAGAGACCCAGTACTTC
>TRBV28|TRBD1|.|TRBJ1-5
CASSRGGSQPQHF
TGTGCCAGCAGTAGAGGGGGCAGTCAGCCCCAGCATTTT
>TRBV18|TRBD1|.|TRBJ1-1
CASSPGGVRDRGPFF
TGTGCCAGCTCACCGGGTGGAGTTAGGGACAGGGGACCTTTCTTT
>TRBV13|.|.|TRBJ2-3
CASSSEVPDTQYF
TGTGCCAGCAGTTCCGAAGTCCCAGATACGCAGTATTTT
>TRBV9|.|.|TRBJ1-3
CASSVTPGQGNTIYF
TGTGCCAGCAGCGTGACCCCAGGGCAAGGAAACACCATATATTTT
>TRBV13|TRBD1|.|TRBJ1-1
CASSLGTAAEAFF
TGTGCCAGCAGCCTGGGGACAGCCGCTGAAGCTTTCTTT
>TRBV12-2|.|.|TRBJ1-2
CASRPRTDRGQMDGYTF
TGTGCAAGTCGCCCAAGAACCGACAGGGGCCAAATGGATGGCTACACCTTC
>TRBV10-3|.|.|TRBJ2-3
CAISESGISTDTQYF
TGTGCCATCAGTGAGTCAGGGATCAGTACAGATACGCAGTATTTT
>TRBV10-1|.|.|TRBJ1-2
CASSVEGKRANYGYTF
TGCGCCAGCAGTGTAGAGGGTAAGAGAGCTAACTATGGCTACACCTTC
>TRBV28|TRBD1|once|TRBJ2-5
CASSWDRGETQYF
TGTGCCAGCAGTTGGGACAGGGGTGAGACCCAGTACTTC
>TRBV3-1/TRBV3-2|.|.|TRBJ1-5
CASSQAVGREDSNQPQHF
TGTGCCAGCAGCCAAGCAGTGGGCAGGGAAGATAGCAATCAGCCCCAGCATTTT
>TRBV3-1/TRBV3-2|.|once|TRBJ1-1
CASSWNSLNTEAFF
TGTGCCAGCAGCTGGAATTCCTTGAACACTGAAGCTTTCTTT
>TRBV4-1|.|.|TRBJ2-4
CASSQEQGSPDF
TGCGCCAGCAGCCAAGAACAGGGATCCCCAGACTTC
>TRBV12-3/TRBV12-4|.|.|TRBJ2-5
CASSLGGRKTQYF
TGTGCCAGCAGTTTAGGGGGCCGGAAGACCCAGTACTTC
>TRBV5-1|TRBD2|.|TRBJ2-1
CASSSPRLAGGRYEQFF
TGCGCCAGCAGCTCCCCGAGACTAGCGGGGGGGCGATATGAGCAGTTCTTC